A single sample is the source of the 30 T cell receptor beta chains below, sequenced in a study of blood T cell repertoires in COVID-19 (TCRdb year 2020). Receptor libraries were prepared by the immunoSEQ multiplex PCR assay. TCRdb's version of the immuneACCESS table is confined to in-frame rearrangements and falls short of the full clone set. An unresolved V gene accounts for under half of the shortfall where checked; the remainder is of unknown origin. The sample table contains around 240,000 clones; only one count was recorded for about 83% of them. Roughly 2% of the sample is in the top ten clones. The sequencing sample was made of PBMCs or T cells enriched from blood (not recorded which). These receptors originate from a woman aged 50 to 60 who had recovered from COVID-19.

This clone was seen a few times. This chain joins TRBV7-2 and TRBJ1-5; D unresolved. Germline CDR1 and CDR2: SGHTA and FQGNSA. Trimming took off 0 bases at V and 2 bases at J, with 5 bases between the two ends. This CDR3 comprises 14 residues. CDR3 loop: CASSLAEGNQPQHF. CDR3 DNA: TGTGCCAGCAGCTTAGCGGAGGGCAATCAGCCCCAGCATTTT.

The V gene is TRBV5-1, the J gene TRBJ2-1; a possible D gene is TRBD2 (7 bases). In germline, CDR1 is SGHRS, CDR2 YFSETQ. Between the trimmed V and J ends, which lost 3 bases and 4 bases, there was a span of 29 bases. The CDR3 is 20 amino acids. The CDR3 spells CASSWPPFPARGAIYNEQFF. CDR3 bases: TGCGCCAGCAGCTGGCCCCCCTTCCCAGCCCGGGGGGCCATTTACAATGAGCAGTTCTTC.

This rearrangement joins TRBV19 to TRBJ2-5; 8 positions agree with TRBD2. This CDR3 is built from 14 residues. The V segment lost 4 bases and the J segment 0 bases; nucleotides outside the gene matches: 1. Germline CDR1 reads LNHDA; CDR2 reads SQIVND (reference sequence). In nucleotides, the CDR3 is TGTGCCAGTAGTAGCGGGGGGTACCAAGAGACCCAGTACTTC. This gives the protein CASSSGGYQETQYF.

The rearrangement joins TRBV4-3 to TRBJ2-3; 9 bases fit TRBD2. This CDR3 contains 17 residues. CDR1 LGHNA and CDR2 YSLEER come from the germline V gene. V was pared by 4 bases and J by 6 bases, with 14 bases of the junction left unmatched. The CDR3 DNA reads TGCGCCAGCAGCCCCCGCCCCCTTAGCGGGGGTGCTGATACGCAGTATTTT. Amino acid sequence: CASSPRPLSGGADTQYF.

The chain is built from TRBV24-1 and TRBJ1-2, with a weak D call TRBD1 (6 bases). Trimming pared 6 bases from V and 3 bases from J, leaving 16 bases between. Germline loops: CDR1 KGHDR, CDR2 SFDVKD. The CDR3 runs 15 residues. The CDR3 DNA reads TGTGCCACCAGTCCATTGGGGGGGCGCGACTATGGCTACACCTTC. This gives the protein CATSPLGGRDYGYTF.

This sequence joins TRBV7-2 and TRBJ2-7; possible D gene TRBD2, 7 bases. CDR1 is SGHTA and CDR2 is FQGNSA in the germline V gene. V was pared by 5 bases and J by 5 bases, with 16 bases between. The CDR3 extends over 14 amino acids. The DNA of the CDR3 is TGTGCCAGCAGCCGCGGGGGAAGGGGGGACGAGCAGTACTTC. This encodes CASSRGGRGDEQYF.

The CDR3 protein is CASSSLRGGGYEAFF. CDR3 DNA sequence: TGTGCCAGCAGTTCCCTTCGAGGGGGGGGATATGAAGCTTTCTTT. The chain carries TRBV6-2 or TRBV6-3 and TRBJ1-1; D perhaps matches TRBD1 (6 bases). Trimming cost V 4 bases and J 7 bases, with 19 bases left between them. This CDR3 contains 15 residues. CDR1 MNHEY and CDR2 SVGEGT come from the germline V gene.

Note on this clone: At the DNA level, this CDR3 is encoded by other sequences in the same sample as well. This rearrangement joins TRBV4-1 to TRBJ1-2; unclear D gene. Germline V lookup: CDR1 MGHRA, CDR2 YSYEKL. The germline V and J ends were trimmed by 1 base and 2 bases, with 8 bases remaining between them. The CDR3 spans 14 residues. The CDR3 region is CASSQGSGNYGYTF. In DNA, the CDR3 is TGCGCCAGCAGCCAAGGGTCGGGAAACTATGGCTACACCTTC.

V usage is TRBV7-3 and J usage is TRBJ1-6; D is unresolved. V dropped 2 bases and J dropped 9 bases, with 11 bases sitting between them. The CDR3 sequence is 14 residues long. Germline-derived CDR1 and CDR2 are SGHTA and FQGTGA. In nucleotides, the CDR3 is TGTGCCAGCAGCTTAGCCGCGACTAGTTCACCCCTCCACTTT. As protein: CASSLAATSSPLHF.

V usage is TRBV28 and J usage is TRBJ2-1; 9 bases line up with TRBD2. The CDR3 is 15 amino acids. The germline V gene encodes CDR1 MDHEN and CDR2 SYDVKM. Trimming at V came to 2 bases and at J to 8 bases, leaving 7 bases not matched to a gene. The CDR3 here is CASSLGASGTDEQFF. CDR3 DNA sequence: TGTGCCAGCAGTTTAGGGGCTAGCGGGACCGATGAGCAGTTCTTC.

The DNA of the CDR3 is TGTGCCAGCAGCTTGGTCCAGGGGGACAATGAGCAGTTCTTC. Protein product: CASSLVQGDNEQFF. The rearrangement links TRBV5-6 to TRBJ2-1, with 7 bases that match TRBD1. From germline, CDR1 is SGHDT and CDR2 YYEEEE. This CDR3 has 14 residues. V gave up 0 bases and J gave up 5 bases; unmatched junction bases: 2. The complete variable domain, with remaining parts taken from reference TRBV5-6 and TRBJ2-1, reads DAGVTQSPTHLIKTRGQQVTLRCSPKSGHDTVSWYQQALGQGPQFIFQYYEEEERQRGNFPDRFSGHQFPNYSSELNVNALLLGDSALYLCASSLVQGDNEQFFGPGTRLTVL.

V gene TRBV6-5 combines with J gene TRBJ1-5, with D uncertain. Germline-derived CDR1 and CDR2 are MNHEY and SVGAGI. The CDR3 consists of 15 residues. V shed 2 bases and J shed 0 bases, with 8 bases lying between them. CDR3 region: CASSYTVNSNQPQHF. DNA for the CDR3: TGTGCCAGCAGTTACACAGTCAATAGCAATCAGCCCCAGCATTTT.

The CDR3 is CASSVTGYTEAFF. The CDR3 coding sequence is TGTGCCAGCAGCGTGACAGGTTACACTGAAGCTTTCTTT. This rearrangement joins TRBV7-9 to TRBJ1-1; a weak D match, TRBD1 (6 bases). Deletions cut 5 bases from V and 3 bases from J, with 10 bases between. Per the germline V gene, CDR1 is SEHNR and CDR2 is FQNEAQ (reference sequence). This CDR3 is 13 amino acids long.

The genes are TRBV7-2 and TRBJ2-7, with 12 bases matching TRBD2. The CDR3 runs to 16 residues. V gave up 5 bases and J gave up 1 base; unmatched junction bases: 6. The germline CDR1 and CDR2 sequences are SGHTA and FQGNSA. The CDR3: CASSTRTSGNSYEQYF. The CDR3 nucleotides are TGTGCCAGCAGCACTCGGACTAGCGGGAATTCCTACGAGCAGTACTTC. Supplemented by reference TRBV7-2 and TRBJ2-7, the full variable domain reads GAGVSQSPSNKVTEKGKDVELRCDPISGHTALYWYRQSLGQGLEFLIYFQGNSAPDKSGLPSDRFSAERTGGSVSTLTIQRTQQEDSAVYLCASSTRTSGNSYEQYFGPGTRLTVT.

The rearrangement links TRBV10-3 to TRBJ2-7; D gene uncertain. The germline CDR1 and CDR2 sequences are ENHRY and SYGVKD. The CDR3 extends over 14 amino acids. Trimming took off 3 bases at V and 6 bases at J, with 15 bases between the two ends. The CDR3 region has the DNA TGTGCCATCAGTGAAGGTTATAGCCGGCGCGAGCAGTACTTC. It translates to CAISEGYSRREQYF.

The gene calls are TRBV7-9 and TRBJ1-4, with D tentatively TRBD1 (5 bases). CDR1 SEHNR and CDR2 FQNEAQ come from the germline V gene (reference sequence). Trimming took 0 bases from V and 8 from J, leaving 13 bases between them. There are 15 residues in the CDR3. The CDR3 DNA is TGTGCCAGCAGCTTAGCCGGGGGACCGGGGGAAAAACTGTTTTTT. Its translation is CASSLAGGPGEKLFF.

This chain links TRBV27 with TRBJ2-7, with D tentatively TRBD1 (6 bases). Trimming left V 4 bases short and J 1 base short, with 14 bases between. CDR1 MNHEY and CDR2 SMNVEV come from the germline V gene (reference sequence). This CDR3 comprises 15 residues. The CDR3 sequence is CASSSRDRTSYEQYF. DNA of the CDR3: TGTGCCAGCAGTTCCCGAGACAGGACGTCCTACGAGCAGTACTTC.

The chain has TRBV19 and TRBJ1-6; 8 bases line up with TRBD1. The germline CDR1 and CDR2 sequences are LNHDA and SQIVND (reference sequence). The trim removed 3 bases at V and 5 bases at J, leaving 3 bases unmatched. This CDR3 comprises 15 residues. The chain's CDR3 is CASSMGQVNNSPLHF. CDR3 in DNA: TGTGCCAGTAGTATGGGACAGGTGAATAATTCACCCCTCCACTTT.

This clone appeared many times. This chain connects TRBV25-1 to TRBJ1-1; a possible D gene is TRBD1 (5 bases). Germline V gene sequence: CDR1 MGHDK, CDR2 SYGVNS. The CDR3 covers 15 residues. V lost 1 base, J lost 0 bases, and 9 bases lay in between. CDR3 sequence: CASSEFKGMNTEAFF. Written as DNA, the CDR3 is TGTGCCAGCAGTGAATTTAAGGGGATGAACACTGAAGCTTTCTTT.

The CDR3 bases are TGCGCCAGCAGCAAGGGACTAGCGGAGACTGGGGAGACCCAGTACTTC. Amino acids: CASSKGLAETGETQYF. The V gene is TRBV4-1, the J gene TRBJ2-5, with 11 bases matching TRBD2. Trimming at V came to 5 bases and at J to 5 bases, leaving 10 bases not matched to a gene. The CDR3 loop spans 16 amino acids. Germline CDR1 and CDR2: MGHRA and YSYEKL.

The V call is TRBV14, the J call TRBJ2-3; no clear D. Looked up from germline, CDR1 is SGHDN and CDR2 is FVKESK. Trimming cost V 4 bases and J 0 bases, with 8 bases left between them. This CDR3 region has 14 residues. The CDR3 DNA follows: TGTGCCAGCAGCCGTGTAGCCAGCACAGATACGCAGTATTTT. Its protein is CASSRVASTDTQYF.

The chain recombines TRBV19 with TRBJ1-5; tentative D call: TRBD1 (5 bases). The CDR3 has 14 residues. Germline V CDR1 and CDR2: LNHDA, SQIVND (reference sequence). Trimming took 4 bases from V and 5 from J, leaving 12 bases between them. In DNA, the CDR3 is TGTGCCAGTAGTAGCCAGGGTTTCCATCAGCCCCAGCATTTT. This sequence encodes CASSSQGFHQPQHF.

V gene TRBV5-1 combines with J gene TRBJ2-5; TRBD2 matches at 11 bases. The CDR3 runs to 15 residues. V was clipped by 1 base and J by 5 bases; unmatched bases: 4. The V gene's germline CDR1 is SGHRS and CDR2 YFSETQ. The CDR3 here is CASSLSSGRVETQYF. CDR3 DNA: TGCGCCAGCAGCTTGAGTAGCGGGAGGGTGGAGACCCAGTACTTC.

The chain is built from TRBV5-5 and TRBJ2-7, with 10 bases that match TRBD2. Looked up from germline, CDR1 is SGHKS and CDR2 is YYEKEE (reference sequence). J was trimmed by 2 bases and V by 6 bases; bases with no gene match: 8. CDR3 length equals 15 residues. The CDR3 bases are TGTGCCAGCAATCCAGCGGGAGGGCAAGCCTACGAGCAGTACTTC. Translation gives CASNPAGGQAYEQYF.

The table lists this clone with a count of one. The J gene is TRBJ2-2, the V gene TRBV5-1; TRBD1 matches 8 bases. Germline-derived CDR1 and CDR2 are SGHRS and YFSETQ. The CDR3 length is 16 residues. V gave up 4 bases and J gave up 7 bases; unmatched junction bases: 12. The CDR3 protein is CASSPGQGAFGGELFF. For the CDR3, the DNA is TGCGCCAGCAGCCCCGGGCAGGGGGCCTTTGGCGGGGAGCTGTTTTTT. Together with reference TRBV5-1 and TRBJ2-2, the CDR3 gives the full variable domain: KAGVTQTPRYLIKTRGQQVTLSCSPISGHRSVSWYQQTPGQGLQFLFEYFSETQRNKGNFPGRFSGRQFSNSRSEMNVSTLELGDSALYLCASSPGQGAFGGELFFGEGSRLTVL.

This rearrangement joins TRBV24-1 to TRBJ1-2; no definite D call. Germline assignment: CDR1 KGHDR and CDR2 SFDVKD. The V and J ends lost 1 base and 0 bases respectively, with 5 bases between them. The length of the CDR3 is 14 residues. CDR3 nucleotides: TGTGCCACCAGTGATTTCCCAGCTAACTATGGCTACACCTTC. This codes for CATSDFPANYGYTF.

This clone was seen once. This sequence joins TRBV10-1 and TRBJ2-2; 9 nucleotides agree with TRBD1. With V trimmed by 5 bases and J by 3 bases, 4 bases remained unmatched. The CDR3 runs 15 residues. Germline V gene data show CDR1 as WNHNN and CDR2 as SYGVQD (reference sequence). CDR3 sequence reads: CASSSGTGYTGELFF. Here the CDR3 DNA reads TGCGCCAGCAGTTCCGGGACAGGGTACACCGGGGAGCTGTTTTTT.

V usage is TRBV19 and J usage is TRBJ2-3; the match to TRBD2 covers 9 bases. From germline, CDR1 is LNHDA and CDR2 SQIVND (reference sequence). Trimming cost V 7 bases and J 4 bases; bases outside gene matches: 9. The CDR3 runs 15 residues. The CDR3 loop is CASTRTSVRPDTQYF. CDR3 bases: TGTGCCAGTACCAGGACTAGCGTTAGGCCAGATACGCAGTATTTT.

The genes are TRBV24-1 and TRBJ2-1, with D unclear. Germline V gene lookup returns CDR1 KGHDR and CDR2 SFDVKD. This CDR3 is 13 amino acids long. Trimming stripped 0 bases from V and 10 bases from J, with 9 bases between. The CDR3 here is CATSDLTGGEQFF. The CDR3 region has the DNA TGTGCCACCAGTGATTTGACGGGTGGAGAGCAGTTCTTC.

The chain employs TRBV25-1 and TRBJ1-1, with no clear D. Germline lookup yields CDR1 MGHDK and CDR2 SYGVNS. This CDR3 comprises 12 residues. The V gene lost 3 bases and the J gene lost 0 bases, with 2 bases spanning the gap. CDR3 coding DNA: TGTGCCAGCAGTGACATGAACACTGAAGCTTTCTTT. It is translated as CASSDMNTEAFF.